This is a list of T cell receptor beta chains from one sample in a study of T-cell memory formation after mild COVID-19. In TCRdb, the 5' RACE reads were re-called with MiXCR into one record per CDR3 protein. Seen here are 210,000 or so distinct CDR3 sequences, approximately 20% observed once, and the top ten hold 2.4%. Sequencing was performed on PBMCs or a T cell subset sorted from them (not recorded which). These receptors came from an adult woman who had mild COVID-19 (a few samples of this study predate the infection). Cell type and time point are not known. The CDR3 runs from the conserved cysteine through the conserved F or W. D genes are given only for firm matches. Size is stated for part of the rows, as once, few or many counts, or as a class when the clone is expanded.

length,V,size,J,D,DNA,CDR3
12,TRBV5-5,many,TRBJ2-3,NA,TGTGCCAGCAGCTTGGACGCAGATACGCAGTATTTT,CASSLDADTQYF
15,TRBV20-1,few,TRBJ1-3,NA,TGCAGTGCTAACGACCCCGGGGTAGCTGGAAACACCATATATTTT,CSANDPGVAGNTIYF
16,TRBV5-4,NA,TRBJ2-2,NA,TGTGCCAGCAGCTCCGGACTTCTACTGAACACCGGGGAGCTGTTTTTT,CASSSGLLLNTGELFF
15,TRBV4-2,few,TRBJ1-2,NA,TGTGCCAGCAGCCAAGATCTATGGGGGGTCTATGGCTACACCTTC,CASSQDLWGVYGYTF
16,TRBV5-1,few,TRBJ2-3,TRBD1,TGCGCCAGCAGCTTGACCGGGACAGGGGCAATGGATACGCAGTATTTT,CASSLTGTGAMDTQYF
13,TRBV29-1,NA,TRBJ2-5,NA,TGCAGCGTTGAAGATCGGCCAAAGGGGGCCCAGTACTTC,CSVEDRPKGAQYF
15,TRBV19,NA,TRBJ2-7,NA,TGTGCCAGTAGTAGAACCGGGACGGGCTCCTACGAGCAGTACTTC,CASSRTGTGSYEQYF
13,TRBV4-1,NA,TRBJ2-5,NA,TGCGCCAGCAGCCGAGGGGATTTGGAGACCCAGTACTTC,CASSRGDLETQYF
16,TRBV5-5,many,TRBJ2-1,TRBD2,TGTGCCAGCATCAAGGGGGCTAGCGGGAGGAGGAGTGAGCAGTTCTTC,CASIKGASGRRSEQFF
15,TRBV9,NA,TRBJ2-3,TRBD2,TGTGCCAGCAGCGCAACTAGCGGGGGCACAGATACGCAGTATTTT,CASSATSGGTDTQYF
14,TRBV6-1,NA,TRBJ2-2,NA,TGTGCCAGCAGTGGACAGTTGAACACCGGGGAGCTGTTTTTT,CASSGQLNTGELFF
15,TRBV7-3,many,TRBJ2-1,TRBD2,TGTGCCAGCAGCCCTAGCGGGGGGGCCTACAATGAGCAGTTCTTC,CASSPSGGAYNEQFF
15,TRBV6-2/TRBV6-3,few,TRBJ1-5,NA,TGTGCCAGCAGTTATCTGGTAGGCGCACCGGGGCCCCAGCATTTT,CASSYLVGAPGPQHF
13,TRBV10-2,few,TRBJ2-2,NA,TGCGCCAGCTATCCAGTCACCATCGGGGAGCTGTTTTTT,CASYPVTIGELFF
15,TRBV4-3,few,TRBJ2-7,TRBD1,TGCGCCAGCAGCCGTTCCGGGACAGGTGACTACGAGCAGTACTTC,CASSRSGTGDYEQYF